This TCR beta chain was recovered during a study of T-cell reconstitution after alpha-beta-depleted transplantation in children (dated by TCRdb to 2016 to 2017). The study in broad terms: Using TCR repertoire profiling, the study followed T-cell immune reconstitution in a quantitative way in children after TCRalphabeta/CD19-depleted allogeneic hematopoietic cell transplantation. What the authors observed across the whole study: Apparently early alphabetaT-cell count recovery about two months after transplant reportedly relied on only several hundred rapidly expanded clones derived from non-depleted graft cells. In some patients, the high TCRbeta diversity seen at day 60 was put down to recipient T cells and intrathymic progenitors that had survived conditioning. The frequencies of hyperexpanded clones fell over the following months, and after one year, T-cell counts and TCRbeta diversity were mostly attributed to newly produced T cells.

This clonotype showed up many times. Its antigen is not yet known. Base qualities are not provided; no much larger clone lies one nucleotide away. The meaning of the sample's treatment or condition label: allogeneic hematopoietic cell transplantation with graft depleted of TCRalphabeta T cells and CD19 B cells. The children who served as transplant recipients had been given grafts of TCRalphabeta/CD19-depleted allogeneic hematopoietic cells. Libraries were built with PCR. Sequencing used an Illumina HiSeq 2500. TCR library preparation used molecular barcoding, with unique molecular identifiers applied to normalize quantification of the TCRbeta repertoire. Using fastp at Q25 and MiXCR, TCRdb reprocessed the public reads and kept productive beta chains. Every entry covers one CDR3 protein and lists the most common genes and DNA from its rows. Recorded for this sample are approximately 230,000 distinct CDR3 sequences; roughly a quarter of them occurred a single time. The top ten hold less than 3.5% of the sample.

V loses 4 bases at its end and J loses 5 bases; junction bases beyond the gene matches: 7. Including cysteine and phenylalanine, the CDR3 has 13 amino acids. Only the CDR3 DNA is retained, 39 bases long and in frame from the first base. From the germline V gene, CDR1 is SQVTM and CDR2 is ANQGSEA. The chain is made from TRBV29-1 and TRBJ2-7; the junction holds 8 bases that match TRBD1. The TCR was taken from a girl under 10 years old with Fanconi anemia, due to receive a stem cell transplant. Material: PBMCs, obtained before TCRalphabeta/CD19-depleted stem cell transplant. The CDR3 reads CSVANRGVHEQYF. The sequence in DNA is TGCAGCGTTGCAAACAGGGGGGTCCACGAGCAGTACTTC.